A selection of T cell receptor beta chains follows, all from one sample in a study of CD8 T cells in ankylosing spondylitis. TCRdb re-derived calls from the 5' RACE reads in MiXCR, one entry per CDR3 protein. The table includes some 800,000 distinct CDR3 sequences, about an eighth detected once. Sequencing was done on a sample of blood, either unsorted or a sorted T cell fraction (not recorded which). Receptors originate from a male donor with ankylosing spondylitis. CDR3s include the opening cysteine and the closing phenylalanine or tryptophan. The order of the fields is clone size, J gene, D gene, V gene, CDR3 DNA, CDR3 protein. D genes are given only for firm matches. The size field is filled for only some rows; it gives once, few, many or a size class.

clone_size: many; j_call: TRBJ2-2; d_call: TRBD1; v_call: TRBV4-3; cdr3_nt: TGCGCCAGCAGCCGTCGGTGGGACAGGGGGCCCGGGGAGCTGTTTTTT; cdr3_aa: CASSRRWDRGPGELFF
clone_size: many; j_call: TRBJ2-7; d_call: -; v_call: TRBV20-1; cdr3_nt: TGCAGTGCTAGTCGGCGATCCTACGAGCAGTACTTC; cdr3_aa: CSASRRSYEQYF
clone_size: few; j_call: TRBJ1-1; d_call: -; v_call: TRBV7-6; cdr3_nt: TGTGCCAGCAGCTTAGAAGGCCAGGCCTGGACTGAAGCTTTCTTT; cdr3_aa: CASSLEGQAWTEAFF
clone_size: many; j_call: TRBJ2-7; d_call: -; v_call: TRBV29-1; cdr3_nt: TGCAGCGTCCTTCTGGGGAGTTACGAGCAGTACTTC; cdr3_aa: CSVLLGSYEQYF
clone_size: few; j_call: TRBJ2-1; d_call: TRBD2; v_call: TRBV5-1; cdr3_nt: TGCGCCAGCAGCTTGGTTGGGCGGGAGGAATCCTACAATGAGCAGTTCTTC; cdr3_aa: CASSLVGREESYNEQFF
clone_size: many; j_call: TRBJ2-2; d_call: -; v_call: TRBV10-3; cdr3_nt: TGTGCCATCAGTGACGGGTTCGGGGAGCTGTTTTTT; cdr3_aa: CAISDGFGELFF
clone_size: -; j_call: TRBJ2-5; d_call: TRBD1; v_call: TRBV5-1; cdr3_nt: TGCGCCAGCAGCTCGGGACAGGGGGGAGAGACCCAGTACTTC; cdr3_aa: CASSSGQGGETQYF
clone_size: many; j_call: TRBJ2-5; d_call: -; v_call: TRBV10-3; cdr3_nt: TGTGCCATCAGTGAGTCGCGCGTTGTTGGGTCCCCAGAGACCCAGTACTTC; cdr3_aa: CAISESRVVGSPETQYF
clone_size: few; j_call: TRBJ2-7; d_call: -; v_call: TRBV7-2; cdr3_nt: TGTGCCAGCAGCTTAGGGGCGGACATCAGCTCCTACGAGCAGTACTTC; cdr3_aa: CASSLGADISSYEQYF
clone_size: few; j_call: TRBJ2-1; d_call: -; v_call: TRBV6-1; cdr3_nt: TGTGCCAGCAGACCCCCGGGAGCGCCCTATCATCCCCCGTTCTTC; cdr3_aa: CASRPPGAPYHPPFF
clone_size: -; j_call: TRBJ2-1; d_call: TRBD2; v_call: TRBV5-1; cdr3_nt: TGCGCCAGCAGCTTAGGGCAGCGGGAGGGCCAATATGAGCAGTTCTTC; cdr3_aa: CASSLGQREGQYEQFF
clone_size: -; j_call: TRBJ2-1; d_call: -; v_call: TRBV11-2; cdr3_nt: TGTGCCAGCAGCTTTAGAGTAAGCGCCTACAATGAGCAGTTCTTC; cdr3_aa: CASSFRVSAYNEQFF
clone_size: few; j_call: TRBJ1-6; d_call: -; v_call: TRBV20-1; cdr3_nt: TGCAGTGCTCGAATTCCCGGGGAAACCTATAATTCACCCCTCCACTTT; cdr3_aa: CSARIPGETYNSPLHF
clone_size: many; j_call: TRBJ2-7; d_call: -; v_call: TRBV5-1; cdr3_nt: TGCGCCAGCAGCTTGGACCTGGCCGAGCAGTACTTC; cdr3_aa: CASSLDLAEQYF
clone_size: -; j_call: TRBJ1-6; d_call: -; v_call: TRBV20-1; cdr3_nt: TGCAGTGCTAGTGGCAGTACAGTACCCCTCCACTTT; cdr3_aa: CSASGSTVPLHF
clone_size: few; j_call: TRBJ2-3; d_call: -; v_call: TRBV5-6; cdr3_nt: TGTGCCAGCAGCTTTGGCCGCACTAGCACAGATACGCAGTATTTT; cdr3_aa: CASSFGRTSTDTQYF
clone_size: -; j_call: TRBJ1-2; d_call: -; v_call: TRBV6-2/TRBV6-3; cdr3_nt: TGTGCCAGCATGGGTACAGCTCGCTCTGGCTACACCTTC; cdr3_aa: CASMGTARSGYTF
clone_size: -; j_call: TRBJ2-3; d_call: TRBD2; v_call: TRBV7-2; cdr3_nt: TGTGCCAGCAGCACCCGTTTAGCGGGAGCCACAGATACGCAGTATTTT; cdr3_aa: CASSTRLAGATDTQYF
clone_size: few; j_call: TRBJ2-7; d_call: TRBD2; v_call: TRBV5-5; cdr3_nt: TGTGCCAGCAGTGGACTAGCGGGAGTGGTCTACGAGCAGTACTTC; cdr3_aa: CASSGLAGVVYEQYF
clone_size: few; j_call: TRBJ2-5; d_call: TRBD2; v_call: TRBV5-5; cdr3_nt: TGTGCCAGCAGCTTACTCGGGAGGGCGGAGACCCAGTACTTC; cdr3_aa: CASSLLGRAETQYF
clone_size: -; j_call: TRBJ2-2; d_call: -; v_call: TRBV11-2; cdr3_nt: TGTGCCAGCAGCCAAGAACGGGCCGGGGAGCTGTTTTTT; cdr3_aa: CASSQERAGELFF
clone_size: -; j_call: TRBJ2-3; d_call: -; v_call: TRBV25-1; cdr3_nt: TGTGCCAGCAGTGAATGGAGGGGGGGGCCTGGAGATACGCAGTATTTT; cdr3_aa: CASSEWRGGPGDTQYF
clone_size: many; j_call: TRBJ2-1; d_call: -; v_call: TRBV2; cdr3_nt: TGTGCCAGCAGTAGACCCAATGAGCAGTTCTTC; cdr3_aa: CASSRPNEQFF
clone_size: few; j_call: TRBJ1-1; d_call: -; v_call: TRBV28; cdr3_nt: TGTGCCAGCAGTTTATATGGGGGCTACACTGAAGCTTTCTTT; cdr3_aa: CASSLYGGYTEAFF
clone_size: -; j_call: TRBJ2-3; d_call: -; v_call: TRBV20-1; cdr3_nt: TGCAGTGCTAGAGATCTAGACGGCACAGATACGCAGTATTTT; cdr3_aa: CSARDLDGTDTQYF
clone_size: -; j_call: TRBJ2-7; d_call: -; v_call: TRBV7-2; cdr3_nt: TGTGCCAGCAGCGGTCTAGTCACGGTGGGGGAGCAGTACTTC; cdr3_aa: CASSGLVTVGEQYF
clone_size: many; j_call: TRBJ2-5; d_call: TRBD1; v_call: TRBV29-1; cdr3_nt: TGCAGCGTGGCCGGGACAGGGGGGGAGACCCAGTACTTC; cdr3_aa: CSVAGTGGETQYF
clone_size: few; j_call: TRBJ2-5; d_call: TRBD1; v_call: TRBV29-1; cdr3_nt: TGCAGCGTTGGGACAGGGAGGGAGACCCAGTACTTC; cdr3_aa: CSVGTGRETQYF
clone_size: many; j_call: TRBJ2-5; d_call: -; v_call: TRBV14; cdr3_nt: TGTGCCAGCAGCCAAGATCCGTGGGGGACCCAGTACTTC; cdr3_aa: CASSQDPWGTQYF
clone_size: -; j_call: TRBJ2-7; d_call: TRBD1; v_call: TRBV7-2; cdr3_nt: TGTGCCAGCAGCTTAGAGGGGGGGACAGGGTTGCGGGAGCAGTACTTC; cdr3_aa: CASSLEGGTGLREQYF